Shown below are 25 T cell receptor beta chains from a single sample sequenced in a study of cytomegalovirus exposure and HLA in healthy donors. It was with 60 Vbeta and 13 Jbeta primers that the PCR ran. TCRdb keeps only in-frame clones here, not all; method: immunoSEQ multiplex PCR. The sample shows 90,000 to 110,000 clones, around 75% of them seen only once. The material sequenced was PBMCs. The receptors here all came from a man aged 35 to 55 in good health and CMV-seronegative.

The chain combines TRBV4-3 with TRBJ2-6; D call uncertain. CDR3 length: 17 amino acids. V was trimmed by 3 bases and J by 0 bases, leaving 12 bases between them. Germline-derived CDR1 and CDR2 are LGHNA and YSLEER. The CDR3 DNA sequence: TGCGCCAGCAGCCACAGTCGACTTCTCTCTGGGGCCAACGTCCTGACTTTC. Translating gives CASSHSRLLSGANVLTF.

This clone has a single count. The V gene is TRBV4-3, the J gene TRBJ2-1; D call uncertain. The V and J ends lost 1 base and 3 bases respectively, with 13 bases between them. The CDR3 extends over 16 amino acids. Germline V gives CDR1 LGHNA, CDR2 YSLEER. CDR3 nucleotide sequence: TGCGCCAGCAGCCAAGTTATGGGCGATTACTACAATGAGCAGTTCTTC. It specifies CASSQVMGDYYNEQFF.

V gene TRBV28 combines with J gene TRBJ1-2; possible D gene TRBD1, 5 bases. Germline V CDR1 and CDR2: MDHEN, SYDVKM. Trimming shortened V by 6 bases and J by 3 bases, and 14 bases separated the two germline ends. CDR3 length: 14 amino acids. The CDR3 DNA is TGTGCCAGCAGCCCCCCCCACAGGTACTATGGCTACACCTTC. Encoded protein: CASSPPHRYYGYTF.

V gene TRBV30 combines with J gene TRBJ1-1, with no clear D. The germline V gene encodes CDR1 GTSNPN and CDR2 SVGIG (reference sequence). Trimming removed 4 bases at V and 1 base at J, with 10 bases between. The CDR3 covers 13 residues. The CDR3 bases are TGTGCCTGGATTTGGCACAAGAACACTGAAGCTTTCTTT. Its protein product is CAWIWHKNTEAFF.

V is TRBV25-1 and J is TRBJ2-7; 8 bases map to TRBD1. This CDR3 has 15 amino acids. Germline V CDR1 and CDR2: MGHDK, SYGVNS. J lost 4 bases, V lost 4 bases, and 9 bases had no gene match. CDR3 residues: CASSGLGQGQYEQYF. As DNA, the CDR3 is TGTGCCAGCAGTGGTTTAGGACAGGGCCAATACGAGCAGTACTTC.

This clone has just a few counts. The J gene is TRBJ2-7, the V gene TRBV5-1; 12 bases fit TRBD2. Germline V gives CDR1 SGHRS, CDR2 YFSETQ. CDR3 length equals 14 residues. J lost 3 bases, V lost 4 bases, and 2 bases had no gene match. The CDR3 DNA reads TGCGCCAGCAGCCCGGGACTAGCGGGCTACGAGCAGTACTTC. Translation gives CASSPGLAGYEQYF.

CDR3 DNA sequence: TGTGCCAGCTCCACCCTCGTGAGCGGGGAGCTGTTTTTT. It is translated as CASSTLVSGELFF. The chain joins TRBV18 to TRBJ2-2; D unresolved. There are 13 residues in the CDR3. Germline V CDR1 and CDR2: KGHSH, LQKENI. V was pared by 6 bases and J by 7 bases, with 12 bases between.

The genes are TRBV28 and TRBJ2-7; TRBD1 matches 8 bases. Germline-derived CDR1 and CDR2 are MDHEN and SYDVKM. The CDR3 length is 15 residues. After removal of 1 base from V and 0 bases from J, the junction contained 2 bases not matched to a gene. The CDR3 sequence is CASSLLTGDSYEQYF. The CDR3 DNA reads as TGTGCCAGCAGTTTATTGACAGGGGACTCCTACGAGCAGTACTTC.

The rearrangement joins TRBV27 to TRBJ1-2, with D tentatively TRBD1 (5 bases). Germline V gene sequence: CDR1 MNHEY, CDR2 SMNVEV (reference sequence). The CDR3 has 14 residues. Trimming left V 10 bases short and J 0 bases short, with 15 bases between. The CDR3 coding sequence is TGTGCCACCCGGTCTGGGGGGACTAACTATGGCTACACCTTC. This translates into CATRSGGTNYGYTF.

The rearrangement uses TRBV14 and TRBJ2-1; 10 bases are shared with TRBD2. The germline CDR1 and CDR2 sequences are SGHDN and FVKESK. CDR3 length: 13 amino acids. V dropped 1 base and J dropped 12; count of bases not matched to a gene: 3. CDR3 bases: TGTGCCAGCAGCCAAGCTAGCGGGAGCTGGCAGTTCTTC. Protein sequence: CASSQASGSWQFF. Filled out from reference TRBV14 and TRBJ2-1, the complete variable domain reads EAGVTQFPSHSVIEKGQTVTLRCDPISGHDNLYWYRRVMGKEIKFLLHFVKESKQDESGMPNNRFLAERTGGTYSTLKVQPAELEDSGVYFCASSQASGSWQFFGPGTRLTVL.

The V gene is TRBV5-1, the J gene TRBJ2-5; the match to TRBD2 covers 8 bases. This CDR3 has 16 residues. After removal of 4 bases from V and 4 bases from J, the junction contained 12 bases not matched to a gene. The germline gives CDR1 SGHRS, CDR2 YFSETQ. The CDR3 DNA is TGCGCCAGCAGCCCGACACTAGCGGCGACCGGAGAGACCCAGTACTTC. Protein: CASSPTLAATGETQYF.

This clone occurred once. The chain links TRBV6-6 to TRBJ2-5; 9 bases match TRBD2. Germline CDR1 MNHNY, CDR2 SVGAGI (reference sequence). The CDR3 runs 15 residues. With 6 bases clipped from V and 4 bases from J, the junction kept 9 bases outside the gene matches. The CDR3 region is CASRHGRGGLETQYF. The CDR3 nucleotides are TGTGCCAGCAGACACGGGCGGGGGGGCCTAGAGACCCAGTACTTC.

This CDR3 is CASSWSRGVETQYF. The CDR3 region has the DNA TGCGCCAGCAGTTGGTCCAGGGGGGTAGAGACCCAGTACTTC. This rearrangement joins TRBV4-1 to TRBJ2-5, with a weak D call TRBD1 (7 bases). The CDR3 extends over 14 amino acids. CDR1 and CDR2 from the germline V gene are MGHRA and YSYEKL. With 6 bases removed from V and 4 bases from J, the gap between germline ends came to 15 bases.

The genes are TRBV13 and TRBJ2-7, with TRBD1 matching 7 bases. V was clipped by 6 bases and J by 4 bases; unmatched bases: 6. The CDR3 runs 13 residues. CDR1 is PRHDT, CDR2 FYEKMQ, per germline (reference sequence). The CDR3 protein is CASRSTGSYEQYF. The CDR3 DNA reads TGTGCCAGCAGGTCGACAGGGTCGTACGAGCAGTACTTC. The variable domain in full, completed from reference TRBV13 and TRBJ2-7, reads AAGVIQSPRHLIKEKRETATLKCYPIPRHDTVYWYQQGPGQDPQFLISFYEKMQSDKGSIPDRFSAQQFSDYHSELNMSSLELGDSALYFCASRSTGSYEQYFGPGTRLTVT.

In its sample, this clone was seen once. This chain connects TRBV5-4 to TRBJ2-7; TRBD1 aligns across 7 bases. CDR3 length: 14 residues. Trimming took 2 bases from V and 2 from J; bases not matched to a gene: 4. Per germline, CDR1 SGHNT and CDR2 YYREEE (reference sequence). CDR3 coding DNA: TGTGCCAGCAGCTTTCGGACAGGACCCTACGAGCAGTACTTC. It translates to CASSFRTGPYEQYF. The whole variable domain, filled in from reference TRBV5-4 and TRBJ2-7, reads ETGVTQSPTHLIKTRGQQVTLRCSSQSGHNTVSWYQQALGQGPQFIFQYYREEENGRGNFPPRFSGLQFPNYSSELNVNALELDDSALYLCASSFRTGPYEQYFGPGTRLTVT.

The CDR3, as DNA: TGCGCCAGCAGCCAATCGATCTACAGGGTAGGCTACACCTTC. Protein sequence: CASSQSIYRVGYTF. The gene calls are TRBV4-3 and TRBJ1-2; possible D gene TRBD1, 6 bases. Per the germline V gene, CDR1 is LGHNA and CDR2 is YSLEER. This CDR3 has 14 residues. Trimming shortened V by 2 bases and J by 8 bases, and 15 bases separated the two germline ends.

The V call is TRBV5-6, the J call TRBJ2-7, with D possibly TRBD2 on 5 matching bases. Trimming left V 1 base short and J 2 bases short, with 7 bases between. Germline V lookup: CDR1 SGHDT, CDR2 YYEEEE. The CDR3 totals 13 residues. CDR3 bases: TGTGCCAGCAGCTTGCCTAGCACCTACGAGCAGTACTTC. It specifies CASSLPSTYEQYF.

The CDR3 DNA reads as TGTGCCAGCAGCTTGGGAGGGATGAGCTCCTACAATGAGCAGTTCTTC. Translated: CASSLGGMSSYNEQFF. V gene TRBV5-6 combines with J gene TRBJ2-1; tentatively, D is TRBD2 (5 bases). The CDR3 loop spans 16 amino acids. The ends were cut back, 0 bases at V and 0 bases at J, with 10 bases in the middle. Germline V CDR1 and CDR2: SGHDT, YYEEEE.

This chain joins TRBV27 and TRBJ2-3; perhaps TRBD2 as D (5 bases). Germline V gene lookup returns CDR1 MNHEY and CDR2 SMNVEV (reference sequence). V was shortened by 3 bases and J by 2 bases, with 12 bases between the two germline ends. The CDR3 is made up of 15 amino acids. The CDR3 nucleotides read TGTGCCAGCAGTTTCGAGGGAGTTCTCACAGATACGCAGTATTTT. It is translated as CASSFEGVLTDTQYF.

The chain employs TRBV27 and TRBJ2-2; no definite D call. The CDR3 contains 12 residues. CDR1 and CDR2 (germline): MNHEY, SMNVEV (reference sequence). Trimming pared 3 bases from V and 5 bases from J, leaving 4 bases between. CDR3 sequence: CASSFQTGELFF. CDR3 bases: TGTGCCAGCAGTTTTCAGACCGGGGAGCTGTTTTTT.

V is TRBV13 and J is TRBJ1-1; D is perhaps TRBD1 (5 bases). CDR1 PRHDT and CDR2 FYEKMQ come from the germline V gene (reference sequence). Trimming pared 0 bases from V and 0 bases from J, leaving 8 bases between. This CDR3 comprises 15 residues. The CDR3 bases are TGTGCCAGCAGCTTAGGTGCAGGGATGAACACTGAAGCTTTCTTT. Amino acids: CASSLGAGMNTEAFF.

V is TRBV6-5 and J is TRBJ1-1, with a tentative D call TRBD1 (6 bases). Germline V lookup: CDR1 MNHEY, CDR2 SVGAGI. V lost 3 bases, J lost 6 bases, and 14 bases lay in between. CDR3 size: 14 residues. CDR3 DNA sequence: TGTGCCAGCAGTTATACAGGGTCCCGTGCTGAAGCTTTCTTT. This gives the protein CASSYTGSRAEAFF.

As DNA, the CDR3 is TGTGCCAGCAGCCCAGGGCCAGGGAGGGACCCCTACAATGAGCAGTTCTTC. It yields the protein CASSPGPGRDPYNEQFF. The chain is built from TRBV7-3 and TRBJ2-1, with 7 nucleotides matching TRBD2. Per germline, CDR1 SGHTA and CDR2 FQGTGA. The CDR3 consists of 17 residues. V lost 5 bases to trimming and J lost 2 bases; unmatched junction nucleotides: 12.

V gene TRBV28 combines with J gene TRBJ1-1; no definite D call. The CDR3 runs 13 residues. The V gene lost 1 base and the J gene lost 11 bases, with 14 bases spanning the gap. The germline V gene has CDR1 MDHEN and CDR2 SYDVKM. The CDR3 loop reads CASSLSGVMLAFF. The CDR3 DNA is TGTGCCAGCAGTTTATCCGGGGTGATGTTGGCTTTCTTT.

The V and J genes are TRBV28 and TRBJ2-7; TRBD1 is a possible D gene (6 bases). V lost 6 bases to trimming and J lost 6 bases, with 18 bases between them. Per the germline V gene, CDR1 is MDHEN and CDR2 is SYDVKM. This CDR3 has 14 amino acids. CDR3 nucleotide sequence: TGTGCCAGCAGGCCGTACAGGGAAGTGGGCGAGCAGTACTTC. This sequence encodes CASRPYREVGEQYF.